Listed below are T cell receptor beta chains from one sample, sequenced in a study of T cells after yellow fever vaccination. TCRdb used MiXCR to reprocess the 5' RACE reads, holding one entry per CDR3 protein. This sample carries some 600,000 distinct CDR3 sequences, roughly an eighth of them seen once, and the ten largest clones take 15%. Here the sequenced sample was PBMCs, taken on the day of the yellow fever booster vaccination. All receptors come from a young man who received the YFV17D yellow fever vaccine. The CDR3 runs from the conserved cysteine through the conserved F or W. Fields, in order: D gene, V gene, J gene, clone size, CDR3 length, CDR3 protein, CDR3 DNA. The D gene is left open where the match is weak. Expanded clones are given a class, and other clones once, few, many or no size at all.

d_gene: NA
v_gene: TRBV20-1
j_gene: TRBJ2-1
abundance: few
len: 15
CDR3aa: CSARDRNGVFREQFF
CDR3nt: TGCAGTGCTAGAGATCGGAATGGGGTCTTCCGTGAGCAGTTCTTC

d_gene: TRBD2
v_gene: TRBV7-8
j_gene: TRBJ2-1
abundance: NA
len: 15
CDR3aa: CASSPTSGVRNEQFF
CDR3nt: TGTGCCAGCAGCCCGACTAGCGGGGTAAGGAATGAGCAGTTCTTC

d_gene: NA
v_gene: TRBV5-1
j_gene: TRBJ2-6
abundance: many
len: 14
CDR3aa: CASSNSSGANVLTF
CDR3nt: TGCGCCAGCAGCAACAGCTCTGGGGCCAACGTCCTGACTTTC

d_gene: TRBD2
v_gene: TRBV6-1
j_gene: TRBJ2-2
abundance: NA
len: 14
CDR3aa: CASSEGTSTGELFF
CDR3nt: TGTGCCAGCAGTGAGGGGACTAGCACCGGGGAGCTGTTTTTT

d_gene: NA
v_gene: TRBV7-3
j_gene: TRBJ2-1
abundance: many
len: 14
CDR3aa: CARARRVGENEQFF
CDR3nt: TGTGCCAGGGCGCGGCGGGTAGGCGAAAATGAGCAGTTCTTC

d_gene: NA
v_gene: TRBV5-5
j_gene: TRBJ1-4
abundance: NA
len: 16
CDR3aa: CASSLTSGTTNEKLFF
CDR3nt: TGTGCCAGCAGCTTGACTTCGGGGACAACTAATGAAAAACTGTTTTTT

d_gene: NA
v_gene: TRBV14
j_gene: TRBJ2-7
abundance: NA
len: 14
CDR3aa: CASSQVGGHHEQYF
CDR3nt: TGTGCCAGCAGCCAAGTAGGAGGGCACCACGAGCAGTACTTC

d_gene: NA
v_gene: TRBV10-3
j_gene: TRBJ2-1
abundance: many
len: 13
CDR3aa: CATQGDIINEQFF
CDR3nt: TGTGCCACCCAGGGAGACATAATCAATGAGCAGTTCTTC

d_gene: NA
v_gene: TRBV27
j_gene: TRBJ1-1
abundance: few
len: 14
CDR3aa: CASSTNLMNTEAFF
CDR3nt: TGTGCCAGCAGTACGAACCTCATGAACACTGAAGCTTTCTTT

d_gene: NA
v_gene: TRBV29-1
j_gene: TRBJ2-5
abundance: few
len: 12
CDR3aa: CSALHGAETQYF
CDR3nt: TGCAGCGCCCTACACGGGGCTGAGACCCAGTACTTC

d_gene: TRBD1
v_gene: TRBV5-1
j_gene: TRBJ2-1
abundance: NA
len: 16
CDR3aa: CASSLPTGGFYNEQFF
CDR3nt: TGCGCCAGCAGCCTCCCAACAGGGGGCTTCTACAATGAGCAGTTCTTC

d_gene: TRBD2
v_gene: TRBV5-1
j_gene: TRBJ2-3
abundance: few
len: 16
CDR3aa: CASSLAGGPVADTQYF
CDR3nt: TGCGCCAGCAGCTTGGCGGGAGGGCCTGTGGCAGATACGCAGTATTTT

d_gene: NA
v_gene: TRBV20-1
j_gene: TRBJ2-2
abundance: few
len: 16
CDR3aa: CSARDPTRGDTGELFF
CDR3nt: TGCAGTGCTAGAGATCCCACTAGAGGCGACACCGGGGAGCTGTTTTTT

d_gene: TRBD2
v_gene: TRBV12-3/TRBV12-4
j_gene: TRBJ2-7
abundance: few
len: 15
CDR3aa: CASSVLAGGPHEQYF
CDR3nt: TGTGCCAGCAGCGTTCTAGCGGGAGGGCCCCACGAGCAGTACTTC

d_gene: TRBD2
v_gene: TRBV7-6
j_gene: TRBJ2-7
abundance: many
len: 17
CDR3aa: CASSTTSLAGGLYEQYF
CDR3nt: TGTGCCAGCAGCACCACCTCCCTAGCGGGAGGACTCTACGAGCAGTACTTC

d_gene: NA
v_gene: TRBV7-2
j_gene: TRBJ2-3
abundance: medium-sized
len: 13
CDR3aa: CASSLLGKDTQYF
CDR3nt: TGTGCCAGCAGCCTTCTAGGGAAAGATACGCAGTATTTT

d_gene: NA
v_gene: TRBV29-1
j_gene: TRBJ2-7
abundance: NA
len: 10
CDR3aa: CSVVTTEQYF
CDR3nt: TGCAGCGTTGTGACGACAGAACAGTACTTC

d_gene: NA
v_gene: TRBV7-2
j_gene: TRBJ2-3
abundance: many
len: 15
CDR3aa: CASSLAALSTDTQYF
CDR3nt: TGTGCCAGCAGCTTAGCAGCGTTGAGCACAGATACGCAGTATTTT

d_gene: TRBD2
v_gene: TRBV5-1
j_gene: TRBJ2-2
abundance: few
len: 16
CDR3aa: CASSLESSGTTGELFF
CDR3nt: TGCGCCAGCAGCTTGGAGTCTAGCGGGACTACCGGGGAGCTGTTTTTT

d_gene: NA
v_gene: TRBV4-3
j_gene: TRBJ1-2
abundance: NA
len: 14
CDR3aa: CASSAVGGNYGYTF
CDR3nt: TGCGCCAGCAGCGCAGTCGGGGGGAACTATGGCTACACCTTC

d_gene: NA
v_gene: TRBV7-2
j_gene: TRBJ1-2
abundance: NA
len: 15
CDR3aa: CASSLVQATNYGYTF
CDR3nt: TGTGCCAGCAGCTTAGTCCAGGCTACTAACTATGGCTACACCTTC